Following are 28 T cell receptor beta chains from one sample sequenced in a study of shared clonotypes between healthy human individuals. Naive CD8 populations comprised CD45RO-negative cells positively selected for CCR7, excluding terminally differentiated effector memory CD45RA+ cells. TCRdb's table, derived via immunoSEQ multiplex PCR, lists solely in-frame clones and lacks some. Among about 2 million clones, roughly 95% were seen once, and the ten largest hold more than 0.95%. What was sequenced was naive CD8+ T cells sorted from blood. Receptor source: a man younger than 30 in good health.

The chain links TRBV7-9 to TRBJ1-3; D may be TRBD1 (5 bases). The CDR3 covers 16 residues. V dropped 1 base and J dropped 0 bases, with 10 bases sitting between them. Germline V lookup: CDR1 SEHNR, CDR2 FQNEAQ (reference sequence). This chain's CDR3 is CASSLVGEGSGNTIYF. CDR3 DNA: TGTGCCAGCAGCTTAGTAGGGGAAGGCTCTGGAAACACCATATATTTT.

Details on this clone: The same CDR3 is also encoded by other DNA sequences in this sample. The chain is built from TRBV19 and TRBJ2-5; TRBD2 matches 11 bases. In germline, CDR1 is LNHDA, CDR2 SQIVND (reference sequence). This CDR3 is built from 14 residues. The V segment lost 5 bases and the J segment 4 bases; nucleotides outside the gene matches: 3. CDR3 loop: CASSPLAGGETQYF. DNA of the CDR3: TGTGCCAGTAGTCCCCTAGCGGGAGGAGAGACCCAGTACTTC.

The J gene is TRBJ2-1, the V gene TRBV4-1; 7 positions agree with TRBD1. Germline values: CDR1 MGHRA, CDR2 YSYEKL. After removal of 1 base from V and 8 bases from J, the junction contained 2 bases not matched to a gene. The CDR3 has 13 residues. The CDR3 nucleotides are TGCGCCAGCAGCCAAGGGGACAGCCATGAGCAGTTCTTC. This gives the protein CASSQGDSHEQFF.

The chain joins TRBV11-2 to TRBJ2-5; 7 bases are a match to TRBD2. The CDR3 has 16 residues. V lost 7 bases to trimming and J lost 1 base; unmatched junction nucleotides: 12. Germline V lookup: CDR1 SGHAT, CDR2 FQNNGV. The CDR3 DNA is TGTGCCAGCACCCCCGGGGAGGGAGCGTCCCAAGAGACCCAGTACTTC. Amino acid sequence: CASTPGEGASQETQYF.

In this sample, this clone turned up once. The chain combines TRBV11-2 with TRBJ2-1; TRBD2 matches 9 bases. The germline V gene has CDR1 SGHAT and CDR2 FQNNGV. The CDR3 has 12 residues. Trimming took 5 bases from V and 9 from J; bases not matched to a gene: 2. The CDR3: CASSGSGGEQFF. For the CDR3, the DNA is TGTGCCAGCAGCGGTAGCGGGGGTGAGCAGTTCTTC.

This clone was seen more than once but under ten times. The rearrangement links TRBV4-1 to TRBJ2-5, with D perhaps matching TRBD1 or TRBD2 (5 bases each). The CDR3 runs to 13 residues. Germline V gene lookup returns CDR1 MGHRA and CDR2 YSYEKL. V was shortened by 4 bases and J by 6 bases, with 12 bases between the two germline ends. CDR3 in DNA: TGCGCCAGCAGCCCGGGACCAGGAAAGACCCAGTACTTC. It translates to CASSPGPGKTQYF.

The rearrangement links TRBV5-1 to TRBJ1-1; tentative D call: TRBD1 (5 bases). This CDR3 region has 12 residues. Germline loops: CDR1 SGHRS, CDR2 YFSETQ. The germline V and J ends were trimmed by 4 bases and 3 bases, with 7 bases remaining between them. Written as DNA, the CDR3 is TGCGCCAGCAGCGGAGGGGACACTGAAGCTTTCTTT. This encodes CASSGGDTEAFF.

A few counts support this clone. The identical CDR3 is also encoded by other nucleotide sequences in the sample. The V call is TRBV6-5, the J call TRBJ1-1; D remains unclear. This CDR3 has 13 residues. The germline CDR1 and CDR2 sequences are MNHEY and SVGAGI. Trimming cost V 2 bases and J 1 base, with 5 bases left between them. CDR3 coding DNA: TGTGCCAGCAGTTACGGGCCGAACACTGAAGCTTTCTTT. Translating gives CASSYGPNTEAFF.

Comment on this clone: The sample holds other DNA sequences that translate to the same CDR3. The chain recombines TRBV10-3 with TRBJ2-2; D is unresolved. Germline CDR1 is ENHRY and CDR2 is SYGVKD. This CDR3 comprises 12 residues. Trimming took off 3 bases at V and 2 bases at J, with 1 base between the two ends. Here the CDR3 reads CAISDNTGELFF. DNA for the CDR3: TGTGCCATCAGTGACAACACCGGGGAGCTGTTTTTT.

About this clone: At one of its ends the junction is not consistent with the germline gene, which may arise from a read error. The rearrangement joins TRBV7-7 to TRBJ2-5; D remains unclear. Germline CDR1 SSHAT, CDR2 FNYEAQ (reference sequence). The CDR3 is made up of 14 amino acids. CDR3 amino acids: CASSLVGPWETQYF. The CDR3 DNA reads TGTGCTAGCAGCTTAGTCGGTCCGTGGGAGACCCAGTACTTC.

The gene calls are TRBV27 and TRBJ2-7, with 7 nucleotides matching TRBD1. The germline gives CDR1 MNHEY, CDR2 SMNVEV (reference sequence). J lost 0 bases, V lost 5 bases, and 7 bases had no gene match. This CDR3 has 15 residues. The CDR3 loop is CASSPRTGNSYEQYF. CDR3 DNA: TGTGCCAGCAGTCCGCGGACAGGTAACTCCTACGAGCAGTACTTC.

Details on this clone: Other DNA sequences in this sample translate to the same CDR3. This chain joins TRBV29-1 and TRBJ1-4, with D perhaps matching TRBD1 (5 bases). The CDR3 consists of 13 residues. Germline V CDR1 and CDR2: SQVTM, ANQGSEA. Between the trimmed V and J ends, which lost 1 base and 8 bases, there was a span of 11 bases. CDR3 in DNA: TGCAGCGTTGAAGGGGGGGTCGGGGAAAAACTGTTTTTT. This translates into CSVEGGVGEKLFF.

The chain is built from TRBV13 and TRBJ1-4; TRBD1 agrees at 7 bases. Trimming cost V 1 base and J 8 bases; bases outside gene matches: 7. CDR1 and CDR2 from the germline V gene are PRHDT and FYEKMQ (reference sequence). This CDR3 is 15 amino acids long. CDR3 DNA sequence: TGTGCCAGCAGCTTAGTCCGTTTCAGGGGGGAAAAACTGTTTTTT. It specifies CASSLVRFRGEKLFF.

The gene calls are TRBV14 and TRBJ2-5; maybe TRBD2 (5 bases). V was trimmed by 0 bases and J by 4 bases, leaving 15 bases between them. Germline V gives CDR1 SGHDN, CDR2 FVKESK. The CDR3 covers 16 residues. DNA of the CDR3: TGTGCCAGCAGCCAAGAACATGGAGGCCCCCGAGAGACCCAGTACTTC. Its protein product is CASSQEHGGPRETQYF.

A remark on this clone: The sample carries other DNA sequences with the same CDR3. The chain has TRBV27 and TRBJ2-7, with D tentatively TRBD1 (6 bases). CDR1 and CDR2 (germline): MNHEY, SMNVEV (reference sequence). CDR3 length: 13 amino acids. Trimming took off 3 bases at V and 3 bases at J, with 9 bases between the two ends. The CDR3 sequence: CASSFDRNYEQYF. The CDR3 region has the DNA TGTGCCAGCAGTTTTGACAGGAACTACGAGCAGTACTTC.

A remark on this clone: Other nucleotide sequences in the sample specify the same CDR3. The chain carries TRBV19 and TRBJ1-4; D is unresolved. CDR3 length: 13 amino acids. CDR1 and CDR2 (germline): LNHDA, SQIVND (reference sequence). V gave up 0 bases and J gave up 8 bases, with 7 bases separating them. The CDR3 here is CASSIDLEEKLFF. In DNA, the CDR3 is TGTGCCAGTAGTATAGATCTCGAGGAAAAACTGTTTTTT.

The V and J genes are TRBV4-2 and TRBJ1-5, with 7 bases matching TRBD1. The ends lost 1 base at V and 0 bases at J; junction bases unmatched: 6. The CDR3 spans 17 residues. Per the germline V gene, CDR1 is LGHNA and CDR2 is YNFKEQ. The CDR3 loop reads CASSQAPAGGSNQPQHF. In DNA form, the CDR3 reads TGTGCCAGCAGCCAAGCCCCCGCAGGGGGTAGCAATCAGCCCCAGCATTTT.

In nucleotides, the CDR3 is TGTGCCAGCAGTGCCGGGACAGGGGGCATCCCGAGCTCCTACAATGAGCAGTTCTTC. It specifies CASSAGTGGIPSSYNEQFF. The rearrangement joins TRBV6-4 to TRBJ2-1; 12 bases are a match to TRBD1. The CDR3 is made up of 19 amino acids. Per germline, CDR1 MRHNA and CDR2 SNTAGT. V gave up 4 bases and J gave up 0 bases; unmatched junction bases: 10.

Comment on this clone: An end of the junction differs from the germline gene, which may be a read error. The chain has TRBV10-3 and TRBJ1-1; a possible D gene is TRBD1 (6 bases). CDR3 length: 16 residues. CDR1 is ENHRY and CDR2 is SYGVKD in the germline V gene. The CDR3: CAVSGGQLNSSTEAFF. The CDR3 DNA sequence: TGTGCCGTCTCGGGTGGACAGCTTAATTCAAGCACTGAAGCCTTCTTT.

The chain uses TRBV11-2 and TRBJ2-5; 7 nucleotides match TRBD1. The V gene end was trimmed by 3 bases and the J gene end by 5 bases; junction bases not matched to a gene: 6. CDR1 is SGHAT, CDR2 FQNNGV, per germline. The CDR3 has 14 residues. The CDR3 sequence is CASSLTGFLETQYF. The DNA of the CDR3 is TGTGCCAGCAGCTTGACAGGGTTTTTGGAGACCCAGTACTTC.

The rearrangement uses TRBV5-6 and TRBJ1-1; a possible D gene is TRBD1 (5 bases). Trimming pared 2 bases from V and 4 bases from J, leaving 9 bases between. The CDR3 is made up of 13 amino acids. Germline V CDR1 and CDR2: SGHDT, YYEEEE. The CDR3 loop is CASSFIQGTEAFF. For the CDR3, the DNA is TGTGCCAGCAGCTTCATTCAGGGCACTGAAGCTTTCTTT.

The rearrangement links TRBV9 to TRBJ2-7; TRBD2 matches at 7 bases. Trimming took 4 bases from V and 5 from J; bases not matched to a gene: 9. The CDR3 length is 14 residues. Germline assignment: CDR1 SGDLS and CDR2 YYNGEE. For the CDR3, the DNA is TGTGCCAGCAGCCATGGGAGGGTTTCCCACGAGCAGTACTTC. This sequence encodes CASSHGRVSHEQYF.

The rearrangement uses TRBV7-9 and TRBJ2-1, with D perhaps TRBD1 or TRBD2 (5 bases each). Germline loops: CDR1 SEHNR, CDR2 FQNEAQ (reference sequence). With 3 bases removed from V and 7 bases from J, the gap between germline ends came to 16 bases. The length of the CDR3 is 15 residues. The CDR3 here is CASSLSQGVGNEQFF. The CDR3, as DNA: TGTGCCAGCAGCTTGAGTCAGGGAGTCGGGAATGAGCAGTTCTTC.

The V call is TRBV9, the J call TRBJ1-4; 7 bases fit TRBD1. CDR3 length equals 13 residues. The V and J ends lost 3 bases and 6 bases, in that order; junction bases with no gene match: 2. CDR1 SGDLS and CDR2 YYNGEE come from the germline V gene. CDR3 in DNA: TGTGCCAGCAGCGCCGACAGGGATGAAAAACTGTTTTTT. It specifies CASSADRDEKLFF. Drawing the rest from reference TRBV9 and TRBJ1-4, the complete variable domain is DSGVTQTPKHLITATGQRVTLRCSPRSGDLSVYWYQQSLDQGLQFLIQYYNGEERAKGNILERFSAQQFPDLHSELNLSSLELGDSALYFCASSADRDEKLFFGSGTQLSVL.

The gene calls are TRBV5-1 and TRBJ2-7; the match to TRBD1 covers 7 bases. V lost 4 bases, J lost 6 bases, and 7 bases stayed unmatched. Per germline, CDR1 SGHRS and CDR2 YFSETQ. The CDR3 spans 13 residues. CDR3 in DNA: TGCGCCAGCAGCCCGGGACAGTCCGGCGAGCAGTACTTC. Amino acid sequence: CASSPGQSGEQYF.

This rearrangement joins TRBV2 to TRBJ2-1; TRBD2 aligns across 8 bases. Per germline, CDR1 SNHLY and CDR2 FYNNEI. The CDR3 consists of 16 residues. V shed 2 bases and J 6 bases; nucleotides not matched to a gene: 9. The CDR3 sequence is CASSEPPSGPLNEQFF. CDR3 nucleotides: TGTGCCAGCAGTGAACCGCCTAGCGGGCCCCTCAATGAGCAGTTCTTC.

The gene calls are TRBV6-4 and TRBJ1-2, with D perhaps TRBD1 (5 bases). This CDR3 has 13 amino acids. From germline, CDR1 is MRHNA and CDR2 SNTAGT. Trimming pared 3 bases from V and 4 bases from J, leaving 9 bases between. The DNA of the CDR3 is TGTGCCAGCAGTGAGGGGGAGAGCTATGGCTACACCTTC. It yields the protein CASSEGESYGYTF.

This clone was seen only once. The CDR3, as DNA: TGCGCCAGCAGCCAACGTGAAGGGGGGGCTACCTACGAGCAGTACTTC. Its protein product is CASSQREGGATYEQYF. V is TRBV4-1 and J is TRBJ2-7; D possibly corresponds to TRBD2 (7 bases). The V end lost 2 bases, the J end lost 2 bases, and 16 bases lay between the germline ends. The germline CDR1 and CDR2 sequences are MGHRA and YSYEKL. There are 16 residues in the CDR3.